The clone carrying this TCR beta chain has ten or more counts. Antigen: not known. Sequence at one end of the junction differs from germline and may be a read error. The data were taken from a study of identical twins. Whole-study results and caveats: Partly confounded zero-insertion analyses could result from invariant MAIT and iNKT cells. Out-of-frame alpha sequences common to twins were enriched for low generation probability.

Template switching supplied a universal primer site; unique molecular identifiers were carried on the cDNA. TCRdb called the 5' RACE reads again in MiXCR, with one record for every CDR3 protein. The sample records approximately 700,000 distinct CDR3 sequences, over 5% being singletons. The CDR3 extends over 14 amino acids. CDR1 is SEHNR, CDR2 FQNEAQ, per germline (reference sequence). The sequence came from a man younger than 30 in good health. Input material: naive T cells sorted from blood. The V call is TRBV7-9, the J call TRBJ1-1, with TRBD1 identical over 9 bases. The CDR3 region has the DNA TGTGCCAGCAGCGAATGGGGGGACAGGGTTGCCATTATCTTT. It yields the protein CASSEWGDRVAIIF.